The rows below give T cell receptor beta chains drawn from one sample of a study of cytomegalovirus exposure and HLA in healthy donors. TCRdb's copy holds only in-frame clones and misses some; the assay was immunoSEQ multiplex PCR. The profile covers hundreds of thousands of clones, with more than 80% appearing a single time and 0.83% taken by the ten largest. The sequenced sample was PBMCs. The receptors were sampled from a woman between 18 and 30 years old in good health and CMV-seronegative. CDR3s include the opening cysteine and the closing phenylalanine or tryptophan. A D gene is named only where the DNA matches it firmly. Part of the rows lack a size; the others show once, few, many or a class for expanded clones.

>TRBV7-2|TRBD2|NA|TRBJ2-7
TGTGCCAGCAGCCCTGGACTAGCGATCTACGAGCAGTACTTC
CASSPGLAIYEQYF
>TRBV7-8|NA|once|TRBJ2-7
TGTGCCAGCACCCTGACTAGGAGCTCCTACGAGCAGTACTTC
CASTLTRSSYEQYF
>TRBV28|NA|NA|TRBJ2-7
TGTGCCAGCAGTTCTGCCTACGAGCAGTACTTC
CASSSAYEQYF
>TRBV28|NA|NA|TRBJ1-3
TGTGCCAGCAGTTTTCGGAACACCATATATTTT
CASSFRNTIYF
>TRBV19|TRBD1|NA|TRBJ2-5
TGTGCCAGTAGCCCCCTGGACAGGCAAGAGACCCAGTACTTC
CASSPLDRQETQYF
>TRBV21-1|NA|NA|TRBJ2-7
TGTGCCAGCAGCATTCGGACTAGCGGGAGACAATACGAGCAGTACTTC
CASSIRTSGRQYEQYF
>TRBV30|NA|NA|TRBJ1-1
TGTGCCTGGAGTGTATCGTTTAGGAACACTGAAGCTTTCTTT
CAWSVSFRNTEAFF
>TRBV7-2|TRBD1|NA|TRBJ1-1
TGTGCCAGCAGCCCCCGGACAGGGTCGAACACTGAAGCTTTCTTT
CASSPRTGSNTEAFF
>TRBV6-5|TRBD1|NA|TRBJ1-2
TGTGCCAGCAGGCGGGACAGCTCTAACTATGGCTACACCTTC
CASRRDSSNYGYTF
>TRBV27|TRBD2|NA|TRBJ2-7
TGTGCCAGCAGTCCGGGACTAGCGGGTCTCAAGGGGTCCTACGAGCAGTACTTC
CASSPGLAGLKGSYEQYF
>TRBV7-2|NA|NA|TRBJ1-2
TGTGCCAGCAGCTTTTCTCGGGACTATGGCTACACCTTC
CASSFSRDYGYTF
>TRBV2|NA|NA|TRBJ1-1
TGTGCCACGCGACGGAGGCAGAAGGCTGAAGCTTTCTTT
CATRRRQKAEAFF
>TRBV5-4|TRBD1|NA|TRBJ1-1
TGTGCCAGCAGCCTCCTCGGCGGACAGGGGACTAACACTGAAGCTTTCTTT
CASSLLGGQGTNTEAFF
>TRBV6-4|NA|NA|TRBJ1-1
TGTGCCAGCAGTGAAAACGGGGAGGGAACGACTGAAGCTTTCTTT
CASSENGEGTTEAFF
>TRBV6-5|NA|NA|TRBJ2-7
TGTGCCAGCAGTTTACGGGAAGGGCCCTACGAGCAGTACTTC
CASSLREGPYEQYF
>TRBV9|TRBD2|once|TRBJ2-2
TGTGCCAGCAGCGTTTTCGCGGGGGGCTCCACCGGGGAGCTGTTTTTT
CASSVFAGGSTGELFF
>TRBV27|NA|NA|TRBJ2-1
TGTGCCAGCAGTCCAGGGGTCTACCAACAGTTCTTC
CASSPGVYQQFF
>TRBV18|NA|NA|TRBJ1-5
TGTGCCAGCTCACATAGTAGCAATCAGCCCCAGCATTTT
CASSHSSNQPQHF
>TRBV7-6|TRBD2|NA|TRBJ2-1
TGTGCCAGCAGCTTAGCAGCTAGCGGGGGGACATACAATGAGCAGTTCTTC
CASSLAASGGTYNEQFF
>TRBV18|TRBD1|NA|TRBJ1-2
TGTGCCAGCTCACCTCAGACAGGGATGTATGGCTACACCTTC
CASSPQTGMYGYTF
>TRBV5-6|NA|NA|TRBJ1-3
TGTGCCAGCGCCATTGGCGGAACGTTCTCTGGAAACACCATATATTTT
CASAIGGTFSGNTIYF
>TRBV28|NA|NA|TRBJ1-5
TGTGCCACCAGTTTATCGGCCGGGCAGCCCCAGCATTTT
CATSLSAGQPQHF
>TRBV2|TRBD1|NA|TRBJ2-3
TGTGCCAGCAGTGTACCGGGACAGAGTTTACATCCCAGCACAGATACGCAGTATTTT
CASSVPGQSLHPSTDTQYF
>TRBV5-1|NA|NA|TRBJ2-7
TGCGCCAGCTGTGAACGGGGGAACCCCTACGAGCAGTACTTC
CASCERGNPYEQYF
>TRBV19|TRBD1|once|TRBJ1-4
TGTGCCAGTAGTGGACGGGACAGTCTGCCTGAAAAACTGTTTTTT
CASSGRDSLPEKLFF
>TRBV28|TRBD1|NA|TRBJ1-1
TGTGCCAGCAGTTCGACAGGGGACACTGAAGCTTTCTTT
CASSSTGDTEAFF
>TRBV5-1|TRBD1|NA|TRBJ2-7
TGCGCCAGCAGCTCGGGACAGGGACCCACCCTCAAATACGAGCAGTACTTC
CASSSGQGPTLKYEQYF
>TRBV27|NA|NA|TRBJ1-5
TGTGCCAGCAGTCCTCGTAGCAATCAGCCCCAGCATTTT
CASSPRSNQPQHF
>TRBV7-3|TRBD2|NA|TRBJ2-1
TGTGCCAGCAGTCCGGGACTAGCGGGAGGCTCTTGGGATGAGCAGTTCTTC
CASSPGLAGGSWDEQFF
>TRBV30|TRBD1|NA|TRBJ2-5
TGTGCCTGGAACGGACAGGCCCAAGAGACCCAGTACTTC
CAWNGQAQETQYF
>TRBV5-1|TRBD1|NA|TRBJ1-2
TGCGCCAGCAGCTTGGGCGGCCCCAGGGGGATCTATGGCTACACCTTC
CASSLGGPRGIYGYTF
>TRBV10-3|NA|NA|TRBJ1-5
TGTGCCATCAGTACACAGGGTAGTGAGCCCCAGCATTTT
CAISTQGSEPQHF
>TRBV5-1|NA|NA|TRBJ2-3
TGCGCCAGCAGCTTCTATGACAGCTACACAGATACGCAGTATTTT
CASSFYDSYTDTQYF
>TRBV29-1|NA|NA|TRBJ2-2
TGCAGCACCAGGAGGGGATCGAACACCGGGGAGCTGTTTTTT
CSTRRGSNTGELFF
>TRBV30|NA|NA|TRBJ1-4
TGTGCCTGGAGTGTAGGAGCGGGCAGGGATGAAAAACTGTTTTTT
CAWSVGAGRDEKLFF
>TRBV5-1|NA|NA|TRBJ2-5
TGCGCCAGCAGCTTGGTGGGCAGACAAGAGACCCAGTACTTC
CASSLVGRQETQYF
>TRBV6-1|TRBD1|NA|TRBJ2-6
TGTGCCAGCAGTGAGACAGGGACTGGGGCCAACGTCCTGACTTTC
CASSETGTGANVLTF
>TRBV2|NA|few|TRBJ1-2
TGTGCCAGCAGTTTGGGAGGCCAGGTTGGAGGCTACACCTTC
CASSLGGQVGGYTF
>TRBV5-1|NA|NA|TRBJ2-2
TGCGCCAGCAGTTTAGCGGCGAACACCGGGGAGCTGTTTTTT
CASSLAANTGELFF
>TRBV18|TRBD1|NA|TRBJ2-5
TGTGCCAGCTCACCACCACCCAGGGGGCAAGGGACCCAGTACTTC
CASSPPPRGQGTQYF
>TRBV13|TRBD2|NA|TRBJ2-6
TGTGCCAGCAGCACCCGGGAGGGCTCTAGGGCTGGGGCCAACGTCCTGACTTTC
CASSTREGSRAGANVLTF
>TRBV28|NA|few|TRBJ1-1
TGTGCCAGCAGGGAGCGCGGGGAGAGAAGGACTGAAGCTTTCTTT
CASRERGERRTEAFF
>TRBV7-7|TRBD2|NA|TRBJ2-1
TGTGCCAGCAGCCCAGCTAGCGGGGGATACAATGAGCAGTTCTTC
CASSPASGGYNEQFF
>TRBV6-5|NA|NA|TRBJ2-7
TGTGCCAGCAGTGCCGGTCGTTACAGCTCCTACGAGCAGTACTTC
CASSAGRYSSYEQYF
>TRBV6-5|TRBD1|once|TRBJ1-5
TGTGCCAGCAGTCTCCGCCAGGGGGCTTTTCAGCCCCAGCATTTT
CASSLRQGAFQPQHF
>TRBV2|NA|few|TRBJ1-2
TGTGCCAGCAGTGATGCCCTACCTGGGGCCTATGGCTACACCTTC
CASSDALPGAYGYTF
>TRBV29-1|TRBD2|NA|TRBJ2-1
TGCAGCGTCCTCGGGGGGAGCTCCTACAATGAGCAGTTCTTC
CSVLGGSSYNEQFF
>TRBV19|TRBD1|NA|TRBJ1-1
TGTGCCAGTAGTATAGGGGGACAGGGAGCTTTCTTT
CASSIGGQGAFF
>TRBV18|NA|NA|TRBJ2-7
TGTGCCAGCTCACCGATTCAGGGGTTCGACGAGCAGTACTTC
CASSPIQGFDEQYF
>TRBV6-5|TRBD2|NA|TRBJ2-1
TGTGCCAGCAGTCCCATCAGGGACTATTTCAATGAGCAGTTCTTC
CASSPIRDYFNEQFF
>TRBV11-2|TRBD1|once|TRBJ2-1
TGTGCCAGCAGCGAACCCGGGGACAGGGGTAATAATGAGCAGTTCTTC
CASSEPGDRGNNEQFF
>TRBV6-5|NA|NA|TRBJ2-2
TGTGCCAGCAGCCGGGGGTACACCGGGGAGCTGTTTTTT
CASSRGYTGELFF
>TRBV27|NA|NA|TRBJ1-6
TGTGCCAGCAGTTTAGGCCAATATAATTCACCCCTCCACTTT
CASSLGQYNSPLHF